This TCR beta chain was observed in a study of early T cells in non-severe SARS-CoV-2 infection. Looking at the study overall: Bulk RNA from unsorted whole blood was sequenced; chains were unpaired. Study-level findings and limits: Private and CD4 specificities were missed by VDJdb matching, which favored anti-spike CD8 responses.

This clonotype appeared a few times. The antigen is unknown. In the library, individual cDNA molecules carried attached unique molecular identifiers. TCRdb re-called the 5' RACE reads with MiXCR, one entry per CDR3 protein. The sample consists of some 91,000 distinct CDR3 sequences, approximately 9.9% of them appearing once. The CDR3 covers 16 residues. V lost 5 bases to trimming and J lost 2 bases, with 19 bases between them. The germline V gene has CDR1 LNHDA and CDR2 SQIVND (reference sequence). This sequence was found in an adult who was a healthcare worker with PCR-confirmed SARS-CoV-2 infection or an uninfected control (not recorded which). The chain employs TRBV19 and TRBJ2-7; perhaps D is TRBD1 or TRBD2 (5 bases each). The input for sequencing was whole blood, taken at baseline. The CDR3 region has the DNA TGTGCCAGTAGTCGTGCCTCCGGGACGGCCCCCTACGAGCAGTACTTC. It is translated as CASSRASGTAPYEQYF.